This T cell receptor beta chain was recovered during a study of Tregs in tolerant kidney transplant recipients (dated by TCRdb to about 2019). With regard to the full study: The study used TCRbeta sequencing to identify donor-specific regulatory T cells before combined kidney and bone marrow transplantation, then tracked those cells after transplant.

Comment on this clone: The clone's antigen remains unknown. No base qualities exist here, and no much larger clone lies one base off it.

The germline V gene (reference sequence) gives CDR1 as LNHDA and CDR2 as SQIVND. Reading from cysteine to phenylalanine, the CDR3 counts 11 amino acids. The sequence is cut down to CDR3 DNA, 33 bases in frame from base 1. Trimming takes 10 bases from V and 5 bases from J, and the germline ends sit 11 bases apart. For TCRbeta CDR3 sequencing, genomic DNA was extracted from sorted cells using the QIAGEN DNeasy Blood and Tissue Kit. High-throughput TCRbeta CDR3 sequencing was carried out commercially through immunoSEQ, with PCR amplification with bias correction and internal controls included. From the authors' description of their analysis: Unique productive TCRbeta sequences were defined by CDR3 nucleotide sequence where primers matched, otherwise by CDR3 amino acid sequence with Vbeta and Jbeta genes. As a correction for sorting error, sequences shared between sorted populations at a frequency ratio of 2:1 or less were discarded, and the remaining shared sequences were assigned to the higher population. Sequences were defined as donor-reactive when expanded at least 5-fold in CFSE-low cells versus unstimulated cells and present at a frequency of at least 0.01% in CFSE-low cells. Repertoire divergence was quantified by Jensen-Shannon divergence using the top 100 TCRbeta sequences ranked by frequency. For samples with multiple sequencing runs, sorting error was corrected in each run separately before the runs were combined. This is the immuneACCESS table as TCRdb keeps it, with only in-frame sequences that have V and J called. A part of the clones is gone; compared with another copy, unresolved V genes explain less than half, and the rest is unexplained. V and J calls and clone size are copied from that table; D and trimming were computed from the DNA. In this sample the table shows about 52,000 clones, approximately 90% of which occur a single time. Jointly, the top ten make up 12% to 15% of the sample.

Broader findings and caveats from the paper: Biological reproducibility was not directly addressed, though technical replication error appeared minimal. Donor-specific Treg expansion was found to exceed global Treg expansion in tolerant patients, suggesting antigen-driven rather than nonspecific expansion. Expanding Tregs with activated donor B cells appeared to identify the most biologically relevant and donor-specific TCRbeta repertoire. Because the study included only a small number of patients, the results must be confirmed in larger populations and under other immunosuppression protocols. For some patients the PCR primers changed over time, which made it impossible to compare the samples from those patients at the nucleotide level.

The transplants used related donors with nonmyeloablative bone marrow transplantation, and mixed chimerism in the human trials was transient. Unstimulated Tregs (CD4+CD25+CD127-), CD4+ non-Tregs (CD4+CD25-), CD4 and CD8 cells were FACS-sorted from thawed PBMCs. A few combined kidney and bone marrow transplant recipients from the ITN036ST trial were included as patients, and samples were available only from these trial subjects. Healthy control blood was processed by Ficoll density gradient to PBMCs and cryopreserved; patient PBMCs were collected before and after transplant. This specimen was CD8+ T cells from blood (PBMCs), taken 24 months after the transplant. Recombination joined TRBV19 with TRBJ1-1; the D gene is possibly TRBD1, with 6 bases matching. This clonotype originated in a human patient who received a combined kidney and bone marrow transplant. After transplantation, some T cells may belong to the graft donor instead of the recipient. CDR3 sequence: CATKQGTEAFF. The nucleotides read TGTGCCACAAAACAGGGAACTGAAGCTTTCTTT. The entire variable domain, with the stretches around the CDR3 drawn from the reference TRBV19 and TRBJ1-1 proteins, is DGGITQSPKYLFRKEGQNVTLSCEQNLNHDAMYWYRQDPGQGLRLIYYSQIVNDFQKGDIAEGYSVSREKKESFPLTVTSAQKNPTAFYLCATKQGTEAFFGQGTRLTVV.